Detailed here is one T cell receptor beta chain. What it recognizes is unknown. This record belongs to a study of cytomegalovirus exposure and HLA in healthy donors. The PCR had 60 Vbeta and 13 Jbeta primers. Libraries were prepared by immunoSEQ multiplex PCR; TCRdb keeps only in-frame clonotypes and omits some of them. The data contain around 28,000 clones, around nine tenths of them singletons. Germline assignment: CDR1 LGHNA and CDR2 YNFKEQ. This CDR3 is built from 15 residues. Trimming took 3 bases from V and 0 from J, leaving 9 bases between them. Whole-study results and caveats: Highest at DRB1 and lowest at HLA-C, TCR association rates differed among HLA loci in a later analysis. It is likely that the observed cluster of highly shared sequence variants was a sequencing artifact.

The origin of this receptor is a boy younger than 18 in good health and CMV-seronegative. This rearrangement joins TRBV4-2 to TRBJ2-1, with D possibly TRBD2 on 6 matching bases. The sequenced sample consisted of PBMCs. In nucleotides, the CDR3 is TGTGCCAGCAGCCAGGGGGGTAGCTCCTACAATGAGCAGTTCTTC. This sequence encodes CASSQGGSSYNEQFF.